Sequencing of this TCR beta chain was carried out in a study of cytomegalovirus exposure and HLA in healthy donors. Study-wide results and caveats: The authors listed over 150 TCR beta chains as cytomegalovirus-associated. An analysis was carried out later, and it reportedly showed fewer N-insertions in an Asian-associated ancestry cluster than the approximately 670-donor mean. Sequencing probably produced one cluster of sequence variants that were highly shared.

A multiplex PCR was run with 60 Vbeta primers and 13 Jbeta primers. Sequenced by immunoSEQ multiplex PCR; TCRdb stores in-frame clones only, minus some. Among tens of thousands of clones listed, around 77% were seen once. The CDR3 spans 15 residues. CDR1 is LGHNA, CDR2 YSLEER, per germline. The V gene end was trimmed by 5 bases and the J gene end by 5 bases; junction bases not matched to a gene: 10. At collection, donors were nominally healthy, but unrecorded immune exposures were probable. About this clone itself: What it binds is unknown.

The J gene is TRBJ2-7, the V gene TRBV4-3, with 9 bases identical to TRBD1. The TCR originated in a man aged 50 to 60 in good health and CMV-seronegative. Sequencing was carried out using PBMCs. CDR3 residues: CASSVGDRVIHEQYF. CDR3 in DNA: TGCGCCAGCAGCGTTGGGGACAGGGTAATCCACGAGCAGTACTTC.